The rows below give T cell receptor beta chains drawn from one sample of a study of CD8+ T cells in alopecia areata. The table came from immunoSEQ multiplex PCR; TCRdb's copy has only in-frame clones and leaves some out. The sample lists under 35,000 clones, 60% to 85% occurring once. Source material: NKG2D-low CD8+ T cells sorted from blood. Receptor source: a human donor with alopecia areata. Both conserved end residues are part of each CDR3. The order of the fields is D gene, clone size, V gene, J gene, CDR3 DNA, CDR3 protein. The D gene is left open where the match is weak. Clone sizes are given selectively: once, few, many, or a class where the clone is expanded.

TRBD1	few	TRBV7-9	TRBJ2-7	TGTGCCAGCATCCGACTCGGGACAGGGGGCACCGAGCAGTACTTC	CASIRLGTGGTEQYF
.	.	TRBV30	TRBJ2-2	TGTGCCTGGAGTGTTCTGAACACCGGGGAGCTGTTTTTT	CAWSVLNTGELFF
.	large	TRBV5-1	TRBJ2-2	TGCGCCAGCAGCCCCGGACAAGCCGGGGAGCTGTTTTTT	CASSPGQAGELFF
.	.	TRBV27	TRBJ1-2	TGTGCCAGCACTCACGTTGTCGGGGGTACGGCCTATGGCTACACCTTC	CASTHVVGGTAYGYTF
TRBD2	.	TRBV4-2	TRBJ2-7	TGTGCCAGCAGCCATGGACCAACTAGCGTTTACGAGCAGTACTTC	CASSHGPTSVYEQYF
TRBD1	few	TRBV7-9	TRBJ2-7	TGTGCCAGCAGCTCCCTTACAGGGGGCGCCTCTTACGAGCAGTACTTC	CASSSLTGGASYEQYF
TRBD1	.	TRBV7-9	TRBJ2-5	TGTGCCAGCAGCTCAGAGGACAGGGTGTACCAAGAGACCCAGTACTTC	CASSSEDRVYQETQYF
.	.	TRBV7-9	TRBJ2-5	TGTGCCAGCAGCTTCTACTCAGACAGCTCGGAACAAGAGACCCAGTACTTC	CASSFYSDSSEQETQYF
.	.	TRBV29-1	TRBJ1-2	TGCAGCGTTGAAACCACATCAGGGGACATCCTCTATGGCTACACCTTC	CSVETTSGDILYGYTF
TRBD2	.	TRBV7-9	TRBJ2-5	TGTGCCAGCAGTGATAGCGGGCTAACAGACCAAGAGACCCAGTACTTC	CASSDSGLTDQETQYF
.	once	TRBV6-4	TRBJ1-1	TGTGCCAGCAGTGACGGAGGGGGAATCACTGAAGCTTTCTTT	CASSDGGGITEAFF
TRBD1	.	TRBV29-1	TRBJ1-2	TGCAGCGTTCTGGACAGGTTCAACTATGGCTACACCTTC	CSVLDRFNYGYTF
.	once	TRBV29-1	TRBJ1-1	TGCAGCGCCCAGGACACTGAAGCTTTCTTT	CSAQDTEAFF
.	.	TRBV30	TRBJ1-1	TGTGCCTGGGGAGCAGGCGGCACTGAAGCTTTCTTT	CAWGAGGTEAFF
.	.	TRBV27	TRBJ2-7	TGTGCCAGCAGTACCCTAGTGAAGACCTACGAGCAGTACTTC	CASSTLVKTYEQYF
.	.	TRBV5-1	TRBJ1-3	TGCGCCAGCAGCGACAGATCTGGAAACACCATATATTTT	CASSDRSGNTIYF
.	.	TRBV11-2	TRBJ2-7	TGTGCCAGTCAAGGGGGAGACAGTCACTCCTACGAGCAGTACTTC	CASQGGDSHSYEQYF
.	.	TRBV6-1	TRBJ2-1	TGTGCCAGCAGTGACGGGGAGTCAAATGAGCAGTTCTTC	CASSDGESNEQFF
TRBD2	many	TRBV28	TRBJ2-1	TGTGCCAGCAGTTTCGCGGGACTAGCCTCCTACAATGAGCAGTTCTTC	CASSFAGLASYNEQFF
TRBD1	few	TRBV28	TRBJ2-7	TGTGCCAGCAGCACGACAGGGGTTAGCTCCTACGAGCAGTACTTC	CASSTTGVSSYEQYF
TRBD1	.	TRBV30	TRBJ2-2	TGTGCCTGGAAACGGACAGGGATGGTAACCGGGGAGCTGTTTTTT	CAWKRTGMVTGELFF
.	.	TRBV27	TRBJ1-5	TGTGCCAGCAGTCTCTGGATAGGTCAGCCCCAGCATTTT	CASSLWIGQPQHF
TRBD2	.	TRBV29-1	TRBJ2-7	TGCAGCGCCTCGGGGTTAGCGGGAGGTAACGAGCAGTACTTC	CSASGLAGGNEQYF
.	.	TRBV7-9	TRBJ1-1	TGTGCCAGCAGCTTGAGTACCCGTTCCGAAGCTTTCTTT	CASSLSTRSEAFF
.	.	TRBV30	TRBJ2-5	TGTGCCTGGATGGCCTCAGCTCCAGGGGCACAAGAGACCCAGTACTTC	CAWMASAPGAQETQYF
.	.	TRBV2	TRBJ2-5	TGTGCCAGCGGGGGCGGAGCCCAAGAGACCCAGTACTTC	CASGGGAQETQYF
TRBD1	.	TRBV5-1	TRBJ2-7	TGCGCCGGCAGACTGGCGGGACAGGGCGTCAACGAGCAGTACTTC	CAGRLAGQGVNEQYF
.	.	TRBV7-9	TRBJ2-1	TGTGCCAGCAGCTTAGAGACTCCTAGCCAGGGTGAGCAGTTCTTC	CASSLETPSQGEQFF
TRBD2	.	TRBV5-6	TRBJ2-3	TGTGCCAGCAGCTTGACATGGCGGGGACTAACAGATACGCAGTATTTT	CASSLTWRGLTDTQYF
TRBD2	.	TRBV15	TRBJ2-1	TGTGCCACCAGCAATAGCGGGGGGGGCTACAATGAGCAGTTCTTC	CATSNSGGGYNEQFF
TRBD2	.	TRBV29-1	TRBJ2-5	TGCAGCGTTGAAGGGGGGGGTAGCGAGACCCAGTACTTC	CSVEGGGSETQYF
TRBD1	.	TRBV7-2	TRBJ1-6	TGTGCCAGCAGCCCTCCACCGGGACAGAATAATTCACCCCTCCACTTT	CASSPPPGQNNSPLHF
.	.	TRBV29-1	TRBJ2-7	TGCAGCGTTGAATGGGGAACCTACGAGCAGTACTTC	CSVEWGTYEQYF
TRBD2	.	TRBV19	TRBJ2-7	TGTGCCAGTAGTATAGATGGGACTAGCTGGTACGAGCAGTACTTC	CASSIDGTSWYEQYF
.	.	TRBV27	TRBJ2-1	TGTGCCAGCAGTCCCGCGGCGGAAACCTACAATGAGCAGTTCTTC	CASSPAAETYNEQFF
TRBD1	.	TRBV29-1	TRBJ2-7	TGCAGCGTTTCAAAGGGGGCGTACGAGCAGTACTTC	CSVSKGAYEQYF
.	.	TRBV29-1	TRBJ2-7	TGCAGCGTTGATACGGGCCTGGGGGAGCAGTACTTC	CSVDTGLGEQYF
.	.	TRBV15	TRBJ2-7	TGTGCCACCAGCAGGGACAGATTCTACGAGCAGTACTTC	CATSRDRFYEQYF